A single sample gave rise to the 27 T cell receptor beta chains below, sequenced in a study of blood T cell repertoires in COVID-19. Method: immunoSEQ multiplex PCR; TCRdb's copy keeps in-frame clones and lacks some. The data hold roughly 320,000 clones, with almost 85% observed a single time. The sequencing sample was made of peripheral blood. Receptors were obtained from a human donor in a cohort sampled during active COVID-19.

This clone was detected a few times. This sequence joins TRBV5-1 and TRBJ1-2, with 9 bases matching TRBD1. The V gene end was trimmed by 5 bases and the J gene end by 8 bases; junction bases not matched to a gene: 13. Germline V gene sequence: CDR1 SGHRS, CDR2 YFSETQ. This CDR3 comprises 15 residues. CDR3 protein: CASRPRHGTGFGYTF. In nucleotides, the CDR3 is TGCGCCAGCAGACCTCGACACGGGACAGGGTTCGGCTACACCTTC.

This clone came up a few times. The sample contains more than one DNA sequence encoding this CDR3. The chain uses TRBV5-1 and TRBJ2-1; unclear D gene. This CDR3 has 12 residues. V shed 1 base and J shed 5 bases, with 4 bases lying between them. Germline lookup yields CDR1 SGHRS and CDR2 YFSETQ. This chain's CDR3 is CASSLSNNEQFF. CDR3 in DNA: TGCGCCAGCAGCTTGTCAAACAATGAGCAGTTCTTC.

This chain uses TRBV6-6 with TRBJ2-7, with 11 bases aligning to TRBD2. Germline V gene lookup returns CDR1 MNHNY and CDR2 SVGAGI (reference sequence). CDR3 size: 18 residues. The ends lost 5 bases at V and 5 bases at J; junction bases unmatched: 17. Here the CDR3 DNA reads TGTGCCAGCAGTCCAAATCCACTAGCGGGGGCCATGTATGACGAGCAGTACTTC. Encoded protein: CASSPNPLAGAMYDEQYF.

This rearrangement joins TRBV30 to TRBJ1-1; 7 nucleotides align to TRBD1. CDR3 length: 12 amino acids. The ends lost 3 bases at V and 4 bases at J; junction bases unmatched: 2. Germline V gene sequence: CDR1 GTSNPN, CDR2 SVGIG (reference sequence). CDR3 region: CAWSHRGTEAFF. CDR3 DNA sequence: TGTGCCTGGAGCCACAGGGGCACTGAAGCTTTCTTT.

The chain has TRBV19 and TRBJ1-3; D call uncertain. The V end lost 7 bases, the J end lost 0 bases, and 19 bases lay between the germline ends. This CDR3 spans 17 amino acids. Germline lookup yields CDR1 LNHDA and CDR2 SQIVND (reference sequence). DNA for the CDR3: TGTGCCAGTATTTCCCGTTACTCCATAAGCTCTGGAAACACCATATATTTT. As protein: CASISRYSISSGNTIYF.

This clone was detected only a few times. The chain recombines TRBV12-5 with TRBJ2-5; 7 bases line up with TRBD2. From germline, CDR1 is LGHNT and CDR2 FRNRAP. Losses at the gene ends were 2 bases for V and 2 bases for J; bases not matched to a gene: 8. CDR3 size: 16 residues. CDR3 sequence reads: CASGLRGGGVQETQYF. Here the CDR3 DNA reads TGTGCTAGTGGTTTGAGGGGCGGGGGAGTTCAAGAGACCCAGTACTTC.

The CDR3 spells CASTHTEGWEDHSGNTIYF. The CDR3 DNA is TGTGCCAGTACTCACACCGAGGGCTGGGAAGACCACTCTGGAAACACCATATATTTT. This chain links TRBV19 with TRBJ1-3; D not certain. CDR3 length equals 19 residues. CDR1 is LNHDA, CDR2 SQIVND, per germline (reference sequence). V shed 7 bases and J shed 0 bases, with 25 bases lying between them.

V usage is TRBV27 and J usage is TRBJ2-1, with TRBD1 identical over 9 bases. The CDR3 runs to 16 residues. From germline, CDR1 is MNHEY and CDR2 SMNVEV (reference sequence). Germline trimming cut 4 bases from V and 4 bases from J; bases unmatched to any gene: 8. Here the CDR3 reads CASSWPGTGLYNEQFF. The CDR3 DNA sequence: TGTGCCAGCAGTTGGCCCGGGACAGGGTTGTACAATGAGCAGTTCTTC.

The chain couples TRBV15 to TRBJ2-7; 9 bases agree with TRBD1. Trimming cost V 0 bases and J 5 bases; bases outside gene matches: 11. Per the germline V gene, CDR1 is LNHNV and CDR2 is YYDKDF (reference sequence). CDR3 length: 17 residues. CDR3 sequence reads: CATSRDRDRVYGDEQYF. The DNA of the CDR3 is TGTGCCACCAGCAGAGATCGGGACAGGGTGTATGGGGACGAGCAGTACTTC.

This chain joins TRBV5-1 and TRBJ2-3, with a weak D call TRBD2 (5 bases). Germline V gene data show CDR1 as SGHRS and CDR2 as YFSETQ. Trimming took 6 bases from V and 4 from J, leaving 9 bases between them. CDR3 size: 12 residues. The CDR3 reads CASNPGSDTQYF. As DNA, the CDR3 is TGCGCCAGCAACCCGGGGTCAGATACGCAGTATTTT. Complete variable domain (other parts from reference TRBV5-1 and TRBJ2-3): KAGVTQTPRYLIKTRGQQVTLSCSPISGHRSVSWYQQTPGQGLQFLFEYFSETQRNKGNFPGRFSGRQFSNSRSEMNVSTLELGDSALYLCASNPGSDTQYFGPGTRLTVL.

This clone was seen once. The chain combines TRBV28 with TRBJ1-1; TRBD1 matches at 11 bases. The length of the CDR3 is 15 residues. The germline gives CDR1 MDHEN, CDR2 SYDVKM. Trimming removed 7 bases from V and 4 bases from J; junction bases left unmatched: 8. CDR3 region: CASTITGTGGTEAFF. The DNA of the CDR3 is TGTGCCAGCACAATTACCGGGACAGGGGGCACTGAAGCTTTCTTT.

The CDR3 is CASSQWPNYGYTF. CDR3 DNA: TGTGCCAGCAGCCAATGGCCCAACTATGGCTACACCTTC. The chain has TRBV6-5 and TRBJ1-2; D gene ambiguous. Germline V gene lookup returns CDR1 MNHEY and CDR2 SVGAGI. V lost 6 bases, J lost 2 bases, and 10 bases lay in between. CDR3 length: 13 amino acids.

The V and J genes are TRBV25-1 and TRBJ2-7; no firm D call. Trimming cost V 2 bases and J 2 bases, with 13 bases left between them. This CDR3 is built from 15 residues. Germline-derived CDR1 and CDR2 are MGHDK and SYGVNS. The CDR3 sequence: CASSEQRSGTYEQYF. DNA for the CDR3: TGTGCCAGCAGTGAACAAAGGTCAGGTACCTACGAGCAGTACTTC.

The rearrangement links TRBV19 to TRBJ2-2; 9 bases line up with TRBD1. The CDR3 contains 15 residues. Germline loops: CDR1 LNHDA, CDR2 SQIVND (reference sequence). J gave up 4 bases and V 5 bases, and 5 bases lay outside the gene matches. DNA of the CDR3: TGTGCCAGTAGTCGCGGACAGGGGAGCACCGGGGAGCTGTTTTTT. Residues: CASSRGQGSTGELFF.

This clone was detected only once. In DNA, the CDR3 is TGTGCCAGCAGCTTAGTGGCGGGAGGGGAGGCTGAAGCTTTCTTT. Translating it yields CASSLVAGGEAEAFF. The chain uses TRBV11-2 and TRBJ1-1; weak D call: TRBD1 (5 bases). Germline V gene data show CDR1 as SGHAT and CDR2 as FQNNGV. CDR3 size: 15 residues. The V and J ends lost 1 base and 6 bases respectively, with 15 bases between them.

This chain joins TRBV12-5 and TRBJ2-7; 8 positions match TRBD2. J gave up 0 bases and V 0 bases, and 10 bases lay outside the gene matches. The CDR3 length is 18 residues. Germline CDR1 and CDR2: LGHNT and FRNRAP. In DNA, the CDR3 is TGTGCTAGTGGTTTGGTACTTAGCGGGGTGATGAGCTCCTACGAGCAGTACTTC. It codes for CASGLVLSGVMSSYEQYF.

This chain links TRBV24-1 with TRBJ2-3; the D is unclear. Germline loops: CDR1 KGHDR, CDR2 SFDVKD. The V and J ends lost 4 bases and 0 bases respectively, with 7 bases between them. The CDR3 has 14 amino acids. CDR3 sequence reads: CATSDPGSTDTQYF. The CDR3 bases are TGTGCCACCAGTGACCCGGGTAGCACAGATACGCAGTATTTT.

The rearrangement joins TRBV29-1 to TRBJ1-3, with 7 positions matching TRBD1. The CDR3 extends over 18 amino acids. Losses at the gene ends were 6 bases for V and 0 bases for J; bases not matched to a gene: 17. The germline gives CDR1 SQVTM, CDR2 ANQGSEA. CDR3: CSVVHRDSPNSSGNTIYF. The CDR3 DNA reads as TGCAGCGTGGTACACCGGGACAGTCCCAACAGCTCTGGAAACACCATATATTTT.

This chain joins TRBV2 and TRBJ1-2; 8 bases map to TRBD1. Germline V lookup: CDR1 SNHLY, CDR2 FYNNEI. The length of the CDR3 is 14 residues. The V segment lost 6 bases and the J segment 4 bases; nucleotides outside the gene matches: 7. The CDR3 coding sequence is TGTGCCAGCAGACGGACAGGGAAAGCCTATGGCTACACCTTC. It codes for CASRRTGKAYGYTF.

This clone came up once. This chain uses TRBV7-9 with TRBJ1-6; D is perhaps TRBD1 (6 bases). The CDR3 length is 14 residues. Germline V gene lookup returns CDR1 SEHNR and CDR2 FQNEAQ (reference sequence). V gave up 4 bases and J gave up 9 bases, with 13 bases separating them. For the CDR3, the DNA is TGTGCCAGCAGCTCACAGGGCAAGAGTTCACCCCTCCACTTT. Its translation is CASSSQGKSSPLHF.

The V gene is TRBV14, the J gene TRBJ1-1; TRBD1 matches at 10 bases. The J segment lost 5 bases and the V segment lost 4 bases, leaving 7 bases of the junction unmatched. The CDR3 loop spans 15 amino acids. Germline loops: CDR1 SGHDN, CDR2 FVKESK. In nucleotides, the CDR3 is TGTGCCAGCAGCCCGGACAGGGGGAGGGAAACTGAAGCTTTCTTT. This sequence encodes CASSPDRGRETEAFF.

This rearrangement joins TRBV3-1 (or the pseudogene TRBV3-2) to TRBJ2-3; D gene unclear. The CDR3 totals 11 residues. Trimming removed 3 bases at V and 7 bases at J, with 5 bases between. Germline V gene lookup returns CDR1 LGHDT and CDR2 YNNKEL (reference sequence). The CDR3 is CASSHLNTQYF. Written as DNA, the CDR3 is TGTGCCAGCAGCCATTTAAATACGCAGTATTTT.

This chain uses TRBV28 with TRBJ1-5; no clear D gene. The V end was cut by 6 bases, the J end by 4 bases, with 16 bases between. The CDR3 contains 15 residues. CDR1 is MDHEN and CDR2 is SYDVKM in the germline V gene. The CDR3 protein is CASREETTGNQPQHF. CDR3 in DNA: TGTGCCAGCAGGGAAGAAACTACGGGTAATCAGCCCCAGCATTTT.

The V and J genes are TRBV3-1 (or the pseudogene TRBV3-2) and TRBJ2-1, with 9 nucleotides matching TRBD2. The CDR3 sequence is 16 residues long. Losses at the gene ends were 7 bases for V and 7 bases for J; bases not matched to a gene: 14. CDR1 and CDR2 (germline): LGHDT, YNNKEL (reference sequence). The CDR3 sequence is CASTRGASGDINEQFF. In DNA, the CDR3 is TGTGCCAGCACACGGGGGGCTAGCGGGGACATTAATGAGCAGTTCTTC.

This chain links TRBV24-1 with TRBJ2-7, with D perhaps TRBD1 (6 bases). The V end lost 4 bases, the J end lost 6 bases, and 12 bases lay between the germline ends. CDR1 is KGHDR and CDR2 is SFDVKD in the germline V gene. The CDR3 has 13 amino acids. The CDR3 DNA follows: TGTGCCACCAGTGACTCGGGACACCGCGAGCAGTACTTC. Translation: CATSDSGHREQYF.

The genes are TRBV3-1 (or the pseudogene TRBV3-2) and TRBJ2-2; the match to TRBD1 covers 7 bases. Germline trimming cut 3 bases from V and 7 bases from J; bases unmatched to any gene: 5. The CDR3 has 14 residues. Germline V gene lookup returns CDR1 LGHDT and CDR2 YNNKEL (reference sequence). CDR3 nucleotides: TGTGCCAGCAGCCATAGGGGGCCGGGCGGGGAGCTGTTTTTT. Translated: CASSHRGPGGELFF.

This rearrangement joins TRBV3-1 (or the pseudogene TRBV3-2) to TRBJ2-7; 8 bases line up with TRBD2. CDR3 size: 17 residues. V lost 5 bases, J lost 2 bases, and 14 bases stayed unmatched. The V gene's germline CDR1 is LGHDT and CDR2 YNNKEL (reference sequence). The CDR3 DNA sequence: TGTGCCAGCAGCAAACACCAAGGAATAGCGGGGCCCTACGAGCAGTACTTC. This gives the protein CASSKHQGIAGPYEQYF.